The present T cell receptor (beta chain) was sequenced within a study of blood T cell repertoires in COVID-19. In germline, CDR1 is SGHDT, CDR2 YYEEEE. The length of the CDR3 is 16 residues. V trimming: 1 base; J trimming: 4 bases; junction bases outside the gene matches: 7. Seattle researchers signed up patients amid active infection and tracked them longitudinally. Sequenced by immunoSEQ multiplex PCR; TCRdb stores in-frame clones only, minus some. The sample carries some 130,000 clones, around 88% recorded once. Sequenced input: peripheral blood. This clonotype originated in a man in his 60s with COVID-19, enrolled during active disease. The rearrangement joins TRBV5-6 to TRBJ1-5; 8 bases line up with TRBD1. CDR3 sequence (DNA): TGTGCCAGCAGCTTGTACCAGGGGGCTGGGAATCAGCCCCAGCATTTT. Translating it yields CASSLYQGAGNQPQHF.